The 25 T cell receptor beta chains below were found in one sample sequenced in a study of radiation and T cells in renal cell carcinoma. Sequencing used immunoSEQ multiplex PCR; TCRdb keeps in-frame clones, though not all of them. The table shows roughly 100,000 clones, with about four fifths occurring only once. As to time point: baseline pretreatment blood. Treatment denoted: 15 Gy SBRT to primary tumor, nephrectomy 4 weeks later. This sample comprised blood, obtained from a patient whose treatment included radiotherapy and nephrectomy. These receptors were taken from a man aged 60-69 years with renal cell carcinoma.

This chain connects TRBV10-1 to TRBJ2-7, with 7 bases identical to TRBD1. V was pared by 1 base and J by 5 bases, with 2 bases of the junction left unmatched. CDR1 WNHNN and CDR2 SYGVQD come from the germline V gene (reference sequence). The CDR3 extends over 13 amino acids. The CDR3 DNA sequence: TGCGCCAGCAGTGAGTTAGGGGGCGACGAGCAGTACTTC. Translation: CASSELGGDEQYF.

The chain is built from TRBV6-5 and TRBJ1-5; tentatively, D is TRBD1 (5 bases). CDR1 and CDR2 from the germline V gene are MNHEY and SVGAGI. V lost 0 bases and J 7 bases, leaving 13 bases between the germline ends. The CDR3 totals 15 residues. CDR3 protein: CASSYSGGGEQPQHF. The CDR3 DNA follows: TGTGCCAGCAGTTACTCTGGGGGAGGAGAGCAGCCCCAGCATTTT.

The chain couples TRBV25-1 to TRBJ2-6; the D is unclear. This CDR3 is built from 16 residues. The germline V gene has CDR1 MGHDK and CDR2 SYGVNS. The V gene lost 2 bases and the J gene lost 4 bases, with 12 bases spanning the gap. The CDR3 region is CASSERLGSGANVLTF. As DNA, the CDR3 is TGTGCCAGCAGTGAACGCCTGGGGTCCGGGGCCAACGTCCTGACTTTC.

This chain joins TRBV10-3 and TRBJ2-5; D unclear. Germline V CDR1 and CDR2: ENHRY, SYGVKD. The CDR3 has 13 residues. V lost 2 bases, J lost 1 base, and 5 bases lay in between. The CDR3 sequence: CAISERLQETQYF. The DNA for the CDR3 is TGTGCCATCAGTGAGCGGCTCCAAGAGACCCAGTACTTC.

The chain employs TRBV29-1 and TRBJ1-1; 7 nucleotides match TRBD1. The V segment lost 3 bases and the J segment 6 bases; nucleotides outside the gene matches: 7. The germline CDR1 and CDR2 sequences are SQVTM and ANQGSEA. This CDR3 has 13 residues. The CDR3 coding sequence is TGCAGCGTTGAGACAGGGCGGGTGGCTGAAGCTTTCTTT. Protein: CSVETGRVAEAFF.

V usage is TRBV21-1 and J usage is TRBJ2-1; the table's D call TRBD2 went unverified against the DNA. TRBV21-1 represents a pseudogene. The CDR3 is 17 residues long. CDR3 nucleotides: TGTGCCAGCAGCAATAAGCAAGAAAGCGTCCCCTACAATGAGCAGTTCTTC. Amino acids: CASSNKQESVPYNEQFF.

V is TRBV18 and J is TRBJ2-5; D is undetermined. The germline V gene encodes CDR1 KGHSH and CDR2 LQKENI. The V and J ends lost 0 bases and 2 bases respectively, with 4 bases between them. This CDR3 region has 13 residues. The CDR3 loop reads CASSPPGQETQYF. CDR3 sequence (DNA): TGTGCCAGCTCACCACCGGGTCAAGAGACCCAGTACTTC. Using reference TRBV18 and TRBJ2-5 for the parts outside the CDR3, the full variable domain is NAGVMQNPRHLVRRRGQEARLRCSPMKGHSHVYWYRQLPEEGLKFMVYLQKENIIDESGMPKERFSAEFPKEGPSILRIQQVVRGDSAAYFCASSPPGQETQYFGPGTRLLVL.

The CDR3 region has the DNA TGCGCCAGCAGTGAGTCGGGAGGCCCCGGGGAGCTGTTTTTT. Its translation is CASSESGGPGELFF. The chain combines TRBV10-1 with TRBJ2-2; D is perhaps TRBD2 (6 bases). Per germline, CDR1 WNHNN and CDR2 SYGVQD (reference sequence). Trimming pared 0 bases from V and 6 bases from J, leaving 8 bases between. CDR3 length: 14 residues.

The chain couples TRBV7-2 to TRBJ1-5; D ambiguous. V lost 2 bases to trimming and J lost 1 base, with 3 bases between them. CDR3 length equals 13 residues. The germline V gene encodes CDR1 SGHTA and CDR2 FQGNSA. CDR3 sequence reads: CASSLQSNQPQHF. CDR3 in DNA: TGTGCCAGCAGCTTACAAAGCAATCAGCCCCAGCATTTT.

This clone was seen only a few times. V gene TRBV19 combines with J gene TRBJ1-5, with D perhaps matching TRBD1 (6 bases). Germline loops: CDR1 LNHDA, CDR2 SQIVND (reference sequence). The CDR3 runs to 15 residues. V lost 6 bases to trimming and J lost 6 bases, with 18 bases between them. DNA of the CDR3: TGTGCCAGTAGAGCGAGGACAGTTGGGGGTCAGCCCCAGCATTTT. It yields the protein CASRARTVGGQPQHF. Full variable domain (remainder filled in from reference TRBV19 and TRBJ1-5): DGGITQSPKYLFRKEGQNVTLSCEQNLNHDAMYWYRQDPGQGLRLIYYSQIVNDFQKGDIAEGYSVSREKKESFPLTVTSAQKNPTAFYLCASRARTVGGQPQHFGDGTRLSIL.

The chain recombines TRBV4-1 with TRBJ1-3; TRBD1 might be the D (5 bases). V lost 6 bases, J lost 0 bases, and 15 bases lay in between. CDR1 MGHRA and CDR2 YSYEKL come from the germline V gene. This CDR3 has 16 residues. This CDR3 is CASRRLGVSSGNTIYF. Written as DNA, the CDR3 is TGCGCCAGCAGACGGTTGGGGGTGAGCTCTGGAAACACCATATATTTT.

This clone was seen once. The chain combines TRBV5-6 with TRBJ2-7; D perhaps matches TRBD1 (5 bases). Trimming took off 4 bases at V and 3 bases at J, with 17 bases between the two ends. The CDR3 sequence is 15 residues long. Germline V gene data show CDR1 as SGHDT and CDR2 as YYEEEE. The CDR3 sequence is CASSHTAKQGYEQYF. In nucleotides, the CDR3 is TGTGCCAGCAGCCACACCGCCAAGCAGGGCTACGAGCAGTACTTC.

This clone appeared a few times. This chain links TRBV29-1 with TRBJ1-1; unclear D gene. There are 12 residues in the CDR3. Trimming cost V 4 bases and J 5 bases, with 11 bases left between them. Per the germline V gene, CDR1 is SQVTM and CDR2 is ANQGSEA. CDR3 in amino acids: CSVVILKTEAFF. CDR3 sequence (DNA): TGCAGCGTTGTTATCCTAAAAACTGAAGCTTTCTTT.

This clone showed up just once. The J gene is TRBJ2-3, the V gene TRBV18; the D is unclear. Trimming cost V 1 base and J 2 bases, with 7 bases left between them. Germline V gene lookup returns CDR1 KGHSH and CDR2 LQKENI. The CDR3 extends over 14 amino acids. CDR3 residues: CASSPLSPTDTQYF. For the CDR3, the DNA is TGTGCCAGCTCACCACTTAGTCCCACAGATACGCAGTATTTT.

The J gene is TRBJ2-7, the V gene TRBV19; D gene unclear. CDR3 length: 14 residues. The germline V gene has CDR1 LNHDA and CDR2 SQIVND (reference sequence). V lost 6 bases, J lost 5 bases, and 17 bases lay in between. The CDR3 spells CASSPASRVHEQYF. In DNA, the CDR3 is TGTGCCAGTAGCCCAGCCAGTCGCGTCCACGAGCAGTACTTC.

The chain recombines TRBV7-9 with TRBJ2-2; 7 bases map to TRBD2. The V gene's germline CDR1 is SEHNR and CDR2 FQNEAQ (reference sequence). The ends lost 4 bases at V and 3 bases at J; junction bases unmatched: 8. The CDR3 spans 16 residues. In DNA, the CDR3 is TGTGCCAGCAGCTCGTGGACTAGGTTAGACACCGGGGAGCTGTTTTTT. This sequence encodes CASSSWTRLDTGELFF.

This clone was seen a single time. The CDR3: CASSPRGDQPQHF. CDR3 DNA sequence: TGTGCCAGCTCACCGAGGGGCGATCAGCCCCAGCATTTT. The chain links TRBV18 to TRBJ1-5; D possibly corresponds to TRBD1 (5 bases). The length of the CDR3 is 13 residues. Trimming stripped 3 bases from V and 5 bases from J, with 8 bases between. The germline V gene has CDR1 KGHSH and CDR2 LQKENI.

This chain links TRBV28 with TRBJ1-3; TRBD1 is a possible D gene (5 bases). Per the germline V gene, CDR1 is MDHEN and CDR2 is SYDVKM. This CDR3 contains 18 residues. V lost 4 bases and J 4 bases, leaving 23 bases between the germline ends. CDR3 nucleotides: TGTGCCAGCAGTTGGACCTCCGGGACCCAAGGGCCCGGAAACACCATATATTTT. This sequence encodes CASSWTSGTQGPGNTIYF.

This chain joins TRBV29-1 and TRBJ2-7; 8 bases are a match to TRBD1. J was trimmed by 6 bases and V by 2 bases; bases with no gene match: 3. This CDR3 contains 12 residues. Germline-derived CDR1 and CDR2 are SQVTM and ANQGSEA. The CDR3 here is CSVEQGAGEQYF. The CDR3 DNA sequence: TGCAGCGTTGAACAGGGGGCGGGCGAGCAGTACTTC.

The chain has TRBV28 and TRBJ2-1; possibly TRBD1 for D (7 bases). Germline values: CDR1 MDHEN, CDR2 SYDVKM. Trimming left V 3 bases short and J 8 bases short, with 11 bases between. The CDR3 has 13 amino acids. The DNA of the CDR3 is TGTGCCAGCAGTTTCAGGGGGGTCTATGAGCAGTTCTTC. This encodes CASSFRGVYEQFF.

This chain joins TRBV5-6 and TRBJ2-7, with no clear D. The length of the CDR3 is 14 residues. Trimming took off 0 bases at V and 3 bases at J, with 10 bases between the two ends. The V gene's germline CDR1 is SGHDT and CDR2 YYEEEE. CDR3 sequence reads: CASSLAARYYEQYF. The CDR3 nucleotides are TGTGCCAGCAGCTTGGCTGCACGCTACTACGAGCAGTACTTC.

This clone was counted a few times. CDR3 in amino acids: CASSMRLDLTGELFF. The CDR3 DNA sequence: TGTGCCAGCAGCATGAGACTAGATCTTACCGGGGAGCTGTTTTTT. The genes are TRBV5-4 and TRBJ2-2; D is possibly TRBD2 (6 bases). The ends were cut back, 4 bases at V and 5 bases at J, with 15 bases in the middle. The CDR3 spans 15 residues. In germline, CDR1 is SGHNT, CDR2 YYREEE (reference sequence).

The chain employs TRBV6-5 and TRBJ2-5; no reliable D call. V was shortened by 6 bases and J by 3 bases, with 8 bases between the two germline ends. This CDR3 has 12 residues. CDR1 is MNHEY, CDR2 SVGAGI, per germline. CDR3 nucleotide sequence: TGTGCCAGCAGAAAGACGGAAGAGACCCAGTACTTC. Its translation: CASRKTEETQYF.

The J gene is TRBJ2-2, the V gene TRBV25-1; D is undetermined. This CDR3 is 12 amino acids long. Germline V gives CDR1 MGHDK, CDR2 SYGVNS. V gave up 10 bases and J gave up 3 bases, with 9 bases separating them. CDR3 sequence reads: CATPGDTGELFF. The CDR3 nucleotides are TGTGCCACCCCTGGGGACACCGGGGAGCTGTTTTTT.

The chain employs TRBV29-1 and TRBJ2-3, with 7 nucleotides matching TRBD2. J gave up 0 bases and V 4 bases, and 7 bases lay outside the gene matches. This CDR3 comprises 15 residues. Germline CDR1 and CDR2: SQVTM and ANQGSEA. The CDR3 DNA sequence: TGCAGCGTTGTGGCGGGAGCGGCAAGCACAGATACGCAGTATTTT. Translated: CSVVAGAASTDTQYF.